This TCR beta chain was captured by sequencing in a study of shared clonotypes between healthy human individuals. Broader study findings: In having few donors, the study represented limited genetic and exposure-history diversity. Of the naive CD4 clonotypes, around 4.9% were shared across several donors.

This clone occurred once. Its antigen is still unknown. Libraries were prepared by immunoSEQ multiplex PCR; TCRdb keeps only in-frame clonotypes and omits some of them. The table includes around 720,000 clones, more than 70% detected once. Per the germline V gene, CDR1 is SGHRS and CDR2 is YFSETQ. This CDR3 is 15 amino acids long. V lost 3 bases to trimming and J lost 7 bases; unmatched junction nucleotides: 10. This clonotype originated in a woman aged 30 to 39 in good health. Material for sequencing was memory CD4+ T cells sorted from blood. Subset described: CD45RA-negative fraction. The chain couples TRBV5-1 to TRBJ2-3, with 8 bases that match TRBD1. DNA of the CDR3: TGCGCCAGCAGCTCGACAGGGGCAGGTCACTATACGCAGTATTTT. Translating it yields CASSSTGAGHYTQYF.